This entry concerns a single T cell receptor beta chain. Its antigen remains undetermined. One base away there is no much larger clone; base qualities are not given. The donors were healthy, HIV-negative adults who had no recently reported acute infections or vaccinations. Only Caucasian adults living in Nashville, Tennessee, USA were represented among the donors. CD4+ T cells were enriched by magnetic negative selection, after which naive cells were positively selected on CD45RA and the negative fraction was taken as the memory subset. Blood was collected by leukapheresis, and PBMCs were isolated by Ficoll-Histopaque density gradient centrifugation and then cryopreserved in liquid nitrogen vapor phase. Analytical flow cytometry was used to check the purity and quantity of every magnetically sorted T cell population. From each sorted fraction, genomic DNA was isolated and quantified by UV absorbance on a Nanodrop 2000c.

The sample belongs to a study of shared clonotypes between healthy human individuals (dated by TCRdb to the early 2020s). Background on the whole study: The cohort comprised two women and a few men aged 18 to 49 years. Per donor, three plates each were used for CD4 naive and CD4 memory, two for CD8 naive, and one for CD8 memory. To estimate repertoire size and how much clonotype sharing occurs between individuals, the study deeply sequenced the blood TCR repertoires of five healthy adults. Libraries were prepared and TCR repertoires were sequenced by different laboratories using diverse techniques, in order to increase sequencing depth and limit assay-specific biases. Each donor's leukapheresis produced roughly between roughly 0.85 and 9.5 billion PBMCs. Overall study results and their limits: Naive subsets generally had larger estimated clonotype richness than memory subsets. Sampling was restricted to blood, and TCR repertoires in tissues likely differ from the TCR repertoires found in blood. Rarefaction of sorted-subset datasets indicated incomplete sequencing despite the large sequencing depth. Compared with non-shared clonotypes, the clonotypes found in all four sorted-subset donors had higher generation probabilities. The genetic and exposure-history diversity represented was limited by the small number of donors. Pairwise subsampling led to the expectation that sequencing depth would affect the degree of clonotype sharing among donors. When four donors were compared, the shared fraction of clonotypes was 5% to 6.5% for naive CD4, roughly 3.4% for naive CD8, about 2.4% for memory CD4, and 0.4% for memory CD8.

Using the deep immunoSEQ assay, TCR CDR3 regions were amplified from genomic DNA by multiplex PCR. For each cell subset, the extracted genomic DNA was distributed evenly across all wells of several immunoSEQ 96-well plates, and each plate served as one replicate. Each replicate PCR for sorted subsets received about 0.2 ug genomic DNA, equal to roughly 29,000 T cell genomes. The purified libraries were quantified using a Qubit 3.0 fluorometer, sized with a Bioanalyzer 2100, and then quantified again using the KAPA Library Quantification kit. Each immunoSEQ 96-well plate was sequenced on its own single-read 150-cycle Illumina NextSeq 550 flow cell. Per the authors' processing: The immunoSEQ output contained only junctional sequences without quality scores, so filtering could not match that applied to full-length reads. Sequences were annotated with PyIR, a Python wrapper for IgBLAST v1.9, using IMGT germline references to assign V/J genes and CDR3. Reads were removed for weak V/J assignments (E-value above 1e-6), missing CDR3, stop codons, out-of-frame junctions, or ambiguous translated residues. V3J clonotypes were defined as sequences sharing the same inferred V gene, J gene, and CDR3 amino acid sequence. Percentage overlap between repertoires was calculated by dividing the number of shared unique clonotypes by the size of the smaller repertoire. Richness of each repertoire was evaluated using RTK rarefaction, the Chao1 estimator, and Recon v2.1 estimates of unobserved clonotypes. OLGA was used to compute generation probabilities for all TCRbeta clonotypes that the gDNA method yielded from a few donors. This immuneACCESS table, as held by TCRdb, lists in-frame sequences with V and J called but not all clones. Of the missing ones, under half trace to an unresolved V gene in checked studies; the others have no known cause. V, J and clone size reflect that table, while D and trimming were determined from the DNA. Present in this sample are under 600,000 clones, 95% to 98% of which were seen just once. The ten top clones hold around 0.058% of the sample.

The TCR comes from a woman aged 25 to 39 in good health. Sequenced: naive CD4+ T cells sorted from blood. Taken with the paper, the label for cell subset or site translates to: CD45RA+ positively selected.

The CDR3 region: CASSGTGGSTDTQYF. The DNA reads TGTGCCAGCAGCGGGACAGGGGGTTCCACAGATACGCAGTATTTT. Recombination connected TRBV9 to TRBJ2-3; 10 central nucleotides agree with TRBD1. Here V drops 3 bases and J drops 2 bases, and the junction holds 3 bases not matched to any gene. The CDR3 runs 15 amino acids, cysteine and phenylalanine included. Only the CDR3 portion is preserved as DNA: 45 bases, with reading frame beginning at the first base. CDR1 and CDR2, looked up from the germline V gene, are SGDLS and YYNGEE. Joined to the reference TRBV9 and TRBJ2-3 proteins, this CDR3 gives the full variable domain: DSGVTQTPKHLITATGQRVTLRCSPRSGDLSVYWYQQSLDQGLQFLIQYYNGEERAKGNILERFSAQQFPDLHSELNLSSLELGDSALYFCASSGTGGSTDTQYFGPGTRLTVL.